This TCR beta chain was observed in a study of blood T cell repertoires in COVID-19. Study-level information: PBMCs, B-cell-depleted T cells, or T cells provided the cDNA or gDNA that made up the material.

Trimming took 5 bases from V and 7 from J, leaving 12 bases between them. The CDR3 runs 14 residues. Germline assignment: CDR1 MNHEY and CDR2 SVGEGT. Here immunoSEQ multiplex PCR was the method, and the copy in TCRdb shows in-frame clones only, minus some. The repertoire holds 100,000 to 140,000 clones, with about four fifths as singletons. The rearrangement links TRBV6-2 or TRBV6-3 to TRBJ1-6; D gene uncertain. Input material: peripheral blood. The TCR originated in a human donor in a cohort sampled during active COVID-19. CDR3 DNA: TGTGCCAGCAGTCACGGCGCAGCGAATTCACCCCTCCACTTT. It is translated as CASSHGAANSPLHF.